This section outlines one T cell receptor beta chain sequence together with its context. Its antigen remains unidentified. TCR beta libraries were prepared from cDNA with unique molecular identifiers. cDNA molecules numbering approximately 500,000 came from roughly 0.93 to 9.6 million T cells. One entry per CDR3 protein, called by TCRdb with MiXCR from the PCR reads. This sample has roughly 430,000 distinct CDR3 sequences, with 39% found just once. These data originate in a study of post-analysis software for immune sequencing data. Study-wide findings and caveats: The study found TRBV5-6, TRBV5-1 and TRBV20-1 among a handful of TRBV segments more frequent in patients than controls. Controls showed significantly higher normalized Chao1 diversity than did multiple sclerosis patients. F measure showed strong co-clustering of same-batch samples.

Germline values: CDR1 SEHNR, CDR2 FQNEAQ (reference sequence). This CDR3 region has 13 residues. The V gene lost 4 bases and the J gene lost 8 bases, with 14 bases spanning the gap. The J gene is TRBJ1-1, the V gene TRBV7-9, with D possibly being TRBD1 (5 bases). This TCR derives from a girl aged 2 to 10 with multiple sclerosis. Sequenced: blood. The CDR3 DNA sequence: TGTGCCAGCAGCTCCCCGATGTGGGGGGAAGCTTTCTTT. Amino acid sequence: CASSSPMWGEAFF.